This paragraph reports one T cell receptor beta chain. The protocol was immunoSEQ multiplex PCR, while the TCRdb copy is restricted to in-frame clones and leaves out a portion. The table lists approximately 92,000 clones, approximately 93% of them singletons. This entry comes from a study of OX40 agonist ivuxolimab in advanced cancers. Germline lookup yields CDR1 SGHRS and CDR2 YFSETQ. This CDR3 has 15 amino acids. Trimming took off 6 bases at V and 3 bases at J, with 15 bases between the two ends. The chain links TRBV5-1 to TRBJ2-2, with D tentatively TRBD1 (6 bases). The material was CD4+ or CD8+ T cells sorted from blood, obtained in a trial of the OX40 agonist ivuxolimab. This receptor was identified in an adult with an advanced solid tumor such as melanoma, head and neck, liver or kidney cancer. CDR3 region: CASTSGQTDTGELFF. In DNA, the CDR3 is TGCGCCAGCACCTCTGGACAGACTGACACCGGGGAGCTGTTTTTT.